What follows are 9 T cell receptor beta chains derived from one specimen sequenced in a study of vaccination and CD4 T cells after COVID-19. No antigen has been identified for these receptors. As to treatment: roughly 10-day PBMC culture with coronavirus spike peptide pools or control peptides (ViraFEST assay). Cultured CD4+ T cell DNA was sequenced using the Oncomine TCR Beta short-read assay. Via MiXCR, TCRdb re-called the PCR reads, giving one row per CDR3 protein. The table has roughly 21,000 distinct CDR3 sequences, 62% seen once. The sample here was CD4+ T cells from blood, cultured in vitro, taken before SARS-CoV-2 vaccination. Source of these receptors: a human donor who received a COVID-19 vaccine.

The rearrangement uses TRBV2 and TRBJ1-3; TRBD1 is a possible D gene (6 bases). Trimming took off 3 bases at V and 2 bases at J, with 14 bases between the two ends. This CDR3 has 16 amino acids. From germline, CDR1 is SNHLY and CDR2 FYNNEI. CDR3 loop: CASSDHRVTTGNTIYF. The CDR3 DNA follows: TGTGCCAGCAGTGACCACAGGGTAACGACTGGAAACACCATATATTTT.

The chain has TRBV5-1 and TRBJ2-5, with D uncertain. V lost 7 bases and J 3 bases, leaving 7 bases between the germline ends. The CDR3 extends over 11 amino acids. Germline loops: CDR1 SGHRS, CDR2 YFSETQ. The CDR3 region has the DNA TGCGCCAGCGAGGATGAAGAGACCCAGTACTTC. Protein sequence: CASEDEETQYF.

The J gene is TRBJ2-1, the V gene TRBV30; no clear D. Germline CDR1 reads GTSNPN; CDR2 reads SVGIG (reference sequence). This CDR3 region has 13 residues. V was cut by 3 bases and J by 2 bases, with 8 bases left in between. The CDR3 bases are TGTGCCTGGAGAGGAACCCCCTACAATGAGCAGTTCTTC. Residues: CAWRGTPYNEQFF.

This clonotype was picked up one time. This chain links TRBV6-1 with TRBJ2-7, with 7 positions matching TRBD1. The CDR3 loop spans 15 amino acids. With V trimmed by 4 bases and J by 3 bases, 9 bases remained unmatched. Germline CDR1 is MNHNS and CDR2 is SASEGT. The CDR3: CASSASTGSFYEQYF. In nucleotides, the CDR3 is TGTGCCAGCAGTGCGTCGACAGGGTCGTTCTACGAGCAGTACTTC.

The genes are TRBV7-9 and TRBJ2-5; D is perhaps TRBD1 (5 bases). CDR1 is SEHNR and CDR2 is FQNEAQ in the germline V gene (reference sequence). The length of the CDR3 is 14 residues. Trimming shortened V by 6 bases and J by 1 base, and 12 bases separated the two germline ends. CDR3 region: CASSLRTIQETQYF. The DNA for the CDR3 is TGTGCCAGCAGTCTTAGGACAATCCAAGAGACCCAGTACTTC.

The chain links TRBV10-2 to TRBJ1-5; the D gene is possibly TRBD1 (5 bases). Germline V gene lookup returns CDR1 WSHSY and CDR2 SAAADI. V was pared by 6 bases and J by 5 bases, with 8 bases between. This CDR3 comprises 12 residues. This chain's CDR3 is CASREGDQPQHF. The CDR3 region has the DNA TGCGCCAGCAGGGAAGGGGATCAGCCCCAGCATTTT.

This clonotype was observed a few times. The V and J genes are TRBV20-1 and TRBJ2-5; 13 bases match TRBD2. Germline CDR1 DFQATT, CDR2 SNEGSKA (reference sequence). After removal of 6 bases from V and 5 bases from J, the junction contained 12 bases not matched to a gene. This CDR3 spans 16 amino acids. CDR3: CSASGLAGATGETQYF. In nucleotides, the CDR3 is TGCAGTGCGAGTGGACTAGCGGGGGCCACGGGGGAGACCCAGTACTTC.

The rearrangement links TRBV21-1 to TRBJ1-5; the tabulated D call, TRBD1, remains unverified against the DNA. TRBV21-1 is listed as a pseudogene. CDR3 length equals 16 residues. CDR3 DNA sequence: TGTGCCAGCAGCATCCGGGACAGGGCCTGCAATCAGCCCCAGCATTTT. It is translated as CASSIRDRACNQPQHF.

The V call is TRBV2, the J call TRBJ1-1, with D hard to call. Germline assignment: CDR1 SNHLY and CDR2 FYNNEI. This CDR3 is built from 13 residues. The V end was cut by 3 bases, the J end by 1 base, with 6 bases between. The CDR3 reads CASSEGGNTEAFF. Written as DNA, the CDR3 is TGTGCCAGCAGTGAGGGAGGGAACACTGAAGCTTTCTTT.